This entry lists 24 T cell receptor beta chains sequenced from one sample in a study of T-cell memory formation after mild COVID-19. Via MiXCR, TCRdb re-called the 5' RACE reads, giving one row per CDR3 protein. The data contain 400,000 to 500,000 distinct CDR3 sequences, 15% to 20% of them singletons. Sequencing input: PBMCs or a T cell subset sorted from them (not recorded which). Every receptor here comes from an adult woman who had mild COVID-19 (a few samples of this study predate the infection). Cell type and time point are not known.

V usage is TRBV10-3 and J usage is TRBJ2-1; TRBD2 agrees at 12 bases. The germline V gene has CDR1 ENHRY and CDR2 SYGVKD. The V gene end was trimmed by 2 bases and the J gene end by 0 bases; junction bases not matched to a gene: 8. The CDR3 contains 19 residues. In DNA form, the CDR3 reads TGTGCCATCAGTGAGAACCTAGCGGGGGGGCCGAGCTCCTACAATGAGCAGTTCTTC. Residues: CAISENLAGGPSSYNEQFF.

The sample holds a few counts of this clonotype. This rearrangement joins TRBV6-2 or TRBV6-3 to TRBJ2-1, with D tentatively TRBD2 (6 bases). Trimming took 5 bases from V and 1 from J, leaving 12 bases between them. CDR3 size: 15 residues. Germline V gene data show CDR1 as MNHEY and CDR2 as SVGEGT. In DNA, the CDR3 is TGTGCCAGCAGTCCAATAGCGGCTTCCTACAATGAGCAGTTCTTC. Encoded protein: CASSPIAASYNEQFF.

This clonotype has just a few counts. The chain recombines TRBV5-1 with TRBJ2-7; D is unresolved. Germline assignment: CDR1 SGHRS and CDR2 YFSETQ. CDR3 length: 15 amino acids. The V end lost 7 bases, the J end lost 5 bases, and 22 bases lay between the germline ends. Here the CDR3 reads CASSKEIHRLDEQYF. Written as DNA, the CDR3 is TGCGCCAGCTCAAAGGAGATCCACAGACTGGACGAGCAGTACTTC. Supplemented by reference TRBV5-1 and TRBJ2-7, the full variable domain reads KAGVTQTPRYLIKTRGQQVTLSCSPISGHRSVSWYQQTPGQGLQFLFEYFSETQRNKGNFPGRFSGRQFSNSRSEMNVSTLELGDSALYLCASSKEIHRLDEQYFGPGTRLTVT.

The chain combines TRBV3-1 with TRBJ2-7; TRBD2 is a possible D gene (5 bases). The CDR3 is made up of 13 amino acids. Germline V CDR1 and CDR2: LGHDT, YNNKEL (reference sequence). Trimming cost V 3 bases and J 11 bases, with 17 bases left between them. The CDR3 DNA sequence: TGTGCCAGCAGCCAGATTCCCGGGAAATGGGAGTACTTC. Translation gives CASSQIPGKWEYF.

The genes are TRBV30 and TRBJ2-4, with 7 bases aligning to TRBD2. V was pared by 2 bases and J by 3 bases, with 4 bases of the junction left unmatched. The CDR3 sequence is 14 residues long. The germline CDR1 and CDR2 sequences are GTSNPN and SVGIG (reference sequence). CDR3 nucleotides: TGTGCCTGGAGTTCTGAGCGGGGCAAAAACATTCAGTACTTC. Its protein is CAWSSERGKNIQYF.

The chain employs TRBV5-1 and TRBJ2-1; 8 nucleotides agree with TRBD1. Trimming took 2 bases from V and 7 from J; bases not matched to a gene: 5. Germline V lookup: CDR1 SGHRS, CDR2 YFSETQ. CDR3 size: 14 residues. DNA for the CDR3: TGCGCCAGCAGCTTCGGACAGGGTGGGAATGAGCAGTTCTTC. This gives the protein CASSFGQGGNEQFF.

This clonotype was seen a few times. This chain links TRBV7-2 with TRBJ1-2, with TRBD1 matching over 12 bases. V lost 1 base and J lost 7; bases outside the gene matches: 10. The CDR3 sequence is 17 residues long. In germline, CDR1 is SGHTA, CDR2 FQGNSA. The CDR3 DNA is TGTGCCAGCAGCTTAGGGGCACCGGGACAGGGGGCCGGTGGCTACACCTTC. As protein: CASSLGAPGQGAGGYTF.

This clonotype has just a few counts. V is TRBV5-6 and J is TRBJ2-5; 10 bases map to TRBD2. The CDR3 runs to 16 residues. With V trimmed by 3 bases and J by 7 bases, 12 bases remained unmatched. Per the germline V gene, CDR1 is SGHDT and CDR2 is YYEEEE. The CDR3 spells CASSSLLAGKLGTQYF. The CDR3 DNA sequence: TGTGCCAGCAGCTCCTTACTAGCGGGGAAACTCGGGACCCAGTACTTC.

This chain links TRBV24-1 with TRBJ2-2; D unresolved. The V gene's germline CDR1 is KGHDR and CDR2 SFDVKD. The CDR3 spans 14 residues. V lost 6 bases and J lost 1, with 8 bases in between. The CDR3 is CATSWGLNTGELFF. The CDR3 DNA reads as TGTGCCACCAGTTGGGGATTGAACACCGGGGAGCTGTTTTTT.

The rearrangement uses TRBV5-5 and TRBJ2-7, with no clear D. Germline CDR1 reads SGHKS; CDR2 reads YYEKEE (reference sequence). The CDR3 covers 14 residues. V lost 7 bases, J lost 1 base, and 15 bases lay in between. CDR3: CASLPKWSSYEQYF. In DNA form, the CDR3 reads TGTGCCAGCCTGCCGAAATGGTCTTCCTACGAGCAGTACTTC.

This chain uses TRBV7-3 with TRBJ2-3, with 8 bases that match TRBD2. Germline values: CDR1 SGHTA, CDR2 FQGTGA. V shed 5 bases and J 8 bases; nucleotides not matched to a gene: 15. This CDR3 contains 16 residues. The CDR3 DNA follows: TGTGCCAGCAGCCCGTTTGCCGGAGCGGGAGTAGGTACGCAGTATTTT. Its protein product is CASSPFAGAGVGTQYF. Supplemented by reference TRBV7-3 and TRBJ2-3, the full variable domain reads GAGVSQTPSNKVTEKGKYVELRCDPISGHTALYWYRQSLGQGPEFLIYFQGTGAADDSGLPNDRFFAVRPEGSVSTLKIQRTERGDSAVYLCASSPFAGAGVGTQYFGPGTRLTVL.

This chain links TRBV2 with TRBJ1-1; D is perhaps TRBD1 (5 bases). This CDR3 has 18 residues. Germline V gives CDR1 SNHLY, CDR2 FYNNEI. The V and J ends lost 7 bases and 2 bases respectively, with 26 bases between them. This CDR3 reads CASTGFSGRRGLNTEAFF. The CDR3 DNA sequence: TGTGCCAGCACCGGTTTTTCCGGTCGAAGGGGATTAAACACTGAAGCTTTCTTT.

This sequence joins TRBV12-3 or TRBV12-4 and TRBJ2-5; 7 bases align to TRBD2. The CDR3 sequence is 13 residues long. The trim removed 4 bases at V and 3 bases at J, leaving 2 bases unmatched. Here the CDR3 DNA reads TGTGCCAGCAGTTGGGCGGGGGAAGAGACCCAGTACTTC. Translating gives CASSWAGEETQYF.

Only a few counts were recorded for this clonotype. The chain links TRBV6-5 to TRBJ2-7; 9 bases agree with TRBD1. Germline lookup yields CDR1 MNHEY and CDR2 SVGAGI. V was pared by 6 bases and J by 4 bases, with 4 bases of the junction left unmatched. The CDR3 is 13 residues long. The CDR3 DNA follows: TGTGCCAGCAGGGCACAGGGGGCGTACGAGCAGTACTTC. Its translation: CASRAQGAYEQYF.

There are many counts of this clonotype. This chain joins TRBV12-3 or TRBV12-4 and TRBJ2-5; D is possibly TRBD1 or TRBD2 (6 bases each). Trimming cost V 4 bases and J 7 bases, with 16 bases left between them. The CDR3 consists of 14 residues. The CDR3 is CASSSGGRGGTQYF. The CDR3 region has the DNA TGTGCCAGCAGTTCAGGTGGCAGGGGAGGGACCCAGTACTTC.

This clonotype was picked up a small number of times. This chain links TRBV4-2 with TRBJ2-1, with TRBD2 matching 11 bases. In germline, CDR1 is LGHNA, CDR2 YNFKEQ. V shed 3 bases and J 5 bases; nucleotides not matched to a gene: 3. This CDR3 is built from 15 residues. CDR3 sequence reads: CASSQGLAVDNEQFF. Written as DNA, the CDR3 is TGTGCCAGCAGCCAGGGACTAGCGGTCGACAATGAGCAGTTCTTC.

The chain couples TRBV4-2 to TRBJ2-7; D is uncertain. The CDR3 loop spans 15 amino acids. Between the trimmed V and J ends, which lost 0 bases and 2 bases, there was a span of 11 bases. Germline lookup yields CDR1 LGHNA and CDR2 YNFKEQ. For the CDR3, the DNA is TGTGCCAGCAGCCAAGATGAAACATTAGCCTACGAGCAGTACTTC. Its protein product is CASSQDETLAYEQYF.

V usage is TRBV11-3 and J usage is TRBJ2-3; TRBD2 aligns across 10 bases. The V gene's germline CDR1 is SGHNT and CDR2 YENEEA. V gave up 1 base and J gave up 1 base; unmatched junction bases: 8. This CDR3 region has 18 residues. The CDR3 region has the DNA TGTGCCAGCAGCTTAGGGCTAGCGGGAGACGCCGGCACAGATACGCAGTATTTT. Translated, it gives CASSLGLAGDAGTDTQYF. Full variable domain (rest looked up from reference TRBV11-3 and TRBJ2-3): EAGVVQSPRYKIIEKKQPVAFWCNPISGHNTLYWYLQNLGQGPELLIRYENEEAVDDSQLPKDRFSAERLKGVDSTLKIQPAELGDSAVYLCASSLGLAGDAGTDTQYFGPGTRLTVL.

This clonotype has just a few counts. For the CDR3, the DNA is TGTGCCAGCAGCTTAGATACAGGGAATCAGCCCCAGCATTTT. Encoded protein: CASSLDTGNQPQHF. The chain employs TRBV7-8 and TRBJ1-5, with D perhaps matching TRBD1 (6 bases). The germline CDR1 and CDR2 sequences are SGHVS and FQNEAQ. Trimming removed 1 base from V and 4 bases from J, with 8 bases in between. This CDR3 comprises 14 residues.

This clonotype was detected a few times. The chain employs TRBV12-3 or TRBV12-4 and TRBJ2-1; perhaps TRBD2 as D (6 bases). V gave up 9 bases and J gave up 3 bases, with 12 bases separating them. This CDR3 is built from 13 residues. The CDR3: CASLEGGYNEQFF. The CDR3 DNA reads as TGTGCCAGTTTGGAGGGCGGCTACAATGAGCAGTTCTTC.

The chain carries TRBV7-8 and TRBJ2-1; 15 bases line up with TRBD2. With V trimmed by 5 bases and J by 10 bases, 9 bases remained unmatched. CDR1 and CDR2 (germline): SGHVS, FQNEAQ. This CDR3 has 16 residues. This chain's CDR3 is CASSQRTSGRDWEQFF. CDR3 in DNA: TGTGCCAGCAGCCAAAGGACTAGCGGGAGGGATTGGGAGCAGTTCTTC.

The J gene is TRBJ2-1, the V gene TRBV15; D gene unclear. Germline V gene sequence: CDR1 LNHNV, CDR2 YYDKDF (reference sequence). Trimming cost V 1 base and J 8 bases, with 6 bases left between them. There are 12 residues in the CDR3. The CDR3 DNA is TGTGCCACCAGCAGAGTTGGGGATGAGCAGTTCTTC. This translates into CATSRVGDEQFF.

The rearrangement links TRBV5-1 to TRBJ2-5; tentatively, D is TRBD2 (6 bases). Germline lookup yields CDR1 SGHRS and CDR2 YFSETQ. Trimming pared 1 base from V and 2 bases from J, leaving 12 bases between. The CDR3 is 15 residues long. CDR3 sequence reads: CASSLIWGEQETQYF. The CDR3 DNA sequence: TGCGCCAGCAGCTTGATTTGGGGGGAGCAAGAGACCCAGTACTTC.

V usage is TRBV3-1 and J usage is TRBJ1-5, with unresolved D. Germline lookup yields CDR1 LGHDT and CDR2 YNNKEL (reference sequence). The V gene lost 3 bases and the J gene lost 5 bases, with 14 bases spanning the gap. The CDR3 is made up of 15 amino acids. The CDR3 nucleotides read TGTGCCAGCAGCCACTCAGGTAGCGGGTATCAGCCCCAGCATTTT. Amino acid sequence: CASSHSGSGYQPQHF.